The clone carrying this T cell receptor (beta chain) was recorded a few times. Its antigen is unidentified. The data were obtained in a study of human T cells and chemical hapten exposure. Study summary: 2% DPC was applied to around 2 cm by around 2 cm of upper inner arm skin for sensitization. Study-wide results and limits: Among expanded TCRs, significantly more large CDR3 similarity clusters formed than among controls.

Separate cDNA molecules received unique molecular identifiers, which the library attached to them. TCRdb reprocessed the RACE reads via MiXCR and lists one record per CDR3 protein. The sample yields about 260,000 distinct CDR3 sequences, 7.5% to 9% seen once. The time point denotes: pre-sensitization, week 0. The treatment was: therapeutic diphenylcyclopropenone sensitization with weekly scalp DPC. Blood, whole and unfractionated, served as the source for total RNA extraction. This clonotype was obtained from a woman in her forties with alopecia areata. Some clones in this sample may be carry-over from other donors' samples. The sample consisted of whole blood, taken in connection with sensitization to the hapten diphenylcyclopropenone (DPC).

CDR3: CASSQDPGGRGRTGELFF. CDR3 sequence (DNA): TGTGCCAGCAGCCAAGATCCCGGAGGCAGGGGGCGAACCGGGGAGCTGTTTTTT. The V call is TRBV4-2, the J call TRBJ2-2, with 8 bases aligning to TRBD1. Germline assignment: CDR1 LGHNA and CDR2 YNFKEQ. V shed 0 bases and J 5 bases; nucleotides not matched to a gene: 11. The CDR3 runs 18 residues.